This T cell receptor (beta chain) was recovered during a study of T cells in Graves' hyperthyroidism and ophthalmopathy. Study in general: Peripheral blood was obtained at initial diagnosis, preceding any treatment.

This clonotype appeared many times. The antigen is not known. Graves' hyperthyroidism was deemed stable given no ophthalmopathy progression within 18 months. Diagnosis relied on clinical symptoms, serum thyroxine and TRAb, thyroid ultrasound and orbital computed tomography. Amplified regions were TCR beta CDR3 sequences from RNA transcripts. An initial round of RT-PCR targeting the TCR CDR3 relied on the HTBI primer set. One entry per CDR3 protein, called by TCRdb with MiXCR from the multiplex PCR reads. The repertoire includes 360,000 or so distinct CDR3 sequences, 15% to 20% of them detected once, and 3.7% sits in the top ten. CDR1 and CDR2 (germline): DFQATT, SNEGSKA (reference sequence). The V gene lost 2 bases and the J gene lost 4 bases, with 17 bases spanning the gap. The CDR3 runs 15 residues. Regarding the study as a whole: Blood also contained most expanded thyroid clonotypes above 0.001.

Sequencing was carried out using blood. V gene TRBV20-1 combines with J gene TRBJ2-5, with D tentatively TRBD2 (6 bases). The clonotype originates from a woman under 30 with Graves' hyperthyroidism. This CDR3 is CSARIPGGERETQYF. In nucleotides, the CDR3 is TGCAGTGCTAGAATCCCCGGGGGAGAGCGAGAGACCCAGTACTTC.